These T cell receptor beta chains were read from a single sample in a study of cytomegalovirus exposure and HLA in healthy donors. The assay was immunoSEQ multiplex PCR, and TCRdb's table has in-frame clones only and misses some. The data show 100,000 to 150,000 clones, approximately 74% seen once. Sequenced input: PBMCs. Receptor source: a male donor in good health and CMV-seronegative. Each CDR3 is given with its conserved first and last residue. D genes are given only for firm matches. Some rows have no size entry. The others give once, few or many, or a class for an expanded clone.

D gene,V gene,clone size,J gene,CDR3 DNA,CDR3 protein
.,TRBV6-5,.,TRBJ2-7,TGTGCCAGCAGTCACCCGGTACGGGAAGGCGAGCAGTACTTC,CASSHPVREGEQYF
.,TRBV9,.,TRBJ1-3,TGTGCCAGCAGCGTATCGGGGATCCCTGGAAACACCATATATTTT,CASSVSGIPGNTIYF
TRBD1,TRBV6-5,.,TRBJ2-3,TGTGCCAGCAGTCTGACAGGGTCTAGCACAGATACGCAGTATTTT,CASSLTGSSTDTQYF
TRBD2,TRBV28,.,TRBJ2-1,TGTGCCAGCAGCTTACTAGCGGGGGCCCACAATGAGCAGTTCTTC,CASSLLAGAHNEQFF
.,TRBV21-1,.,TRBJ2-7,TGTGCCAGCAGCAAGAGGGGGCAGGACCATTCCTACGAGCAGTACTTC,CASSKRGQDHSYEQYF
TRBD1,TRBV12-5,few,TRBJ2-1,TGTGCTAGTGGGACCGGACAGGGTTCCTACAATGAGCAGTTCTTC,CASGTGQGSYNEQFF
.,TRBV6-5,few,TRBJ2-7,TGTGCCAGCAGTAATGGGCTTACCTACGAGCAGTACTTC,CASSNGLTYEQYF
.,TRBV21-1,.,TRBJ2-1,TGTGCCAGCACCAACCTTGGACAGGGGTACTCCTACAATGAGCAGTTCTTC,CASTNLGQGYSYNEQFF
TRBD1,TRBV2,.,TRBJ2-1,TGTGCCAGCAGTGAAAAGGGGGCATCCTACAATGAGCAGTTCTTC,CASSEKGASYNEQFF
TRBD1,TRBV14,.,TRBJ1-4,TGTGCCAGCAGCCAAGAGCCGGGACAGGGAAACAGGGGTAATGAAAAACTGTTTTTT,CASSQEPGQGNRGNEKLFF
TRBD1,TRBV5-1,.,TRBJ1-2,TGCGCCAGCAGCTTGGCCGGGACAGGGACCTTAGGGTATGGCTACACCTTC,CASSLAGTGTLGYGYTF
TRBD2,TRBV11-2,few,TRBJ2-2,TGTGCCAGCAGCCCTAGCGGGGCCTACACCGGGGAGCTGTTTTTT,CASSPSGAYTGELFF
TRBD2,TRBV6-5,.,TRBJ2-1,TGTGCCAGCAGTTTACGCGGGAGTAAGGATGAGCAGTTCTTC,CASSLRGSKDEQFF
TRBD1,TRBV27,.,TRBJ2-3,TGTGCCAGCAGCGACAGGGGGCGATTCCGCCACACAGATACGCAGTATTTT,CASSDRGRFRHTDTQYF
TRBD1,TRBV6-6,.,TRBJ1-2,TGTGCCAGCAGGCCGACGGGACAGGGTAACTATGGCTACACCTTC,CASRPTGQGNYGYTF
TRBD1,TRBV30,.,TRBJ1-2,TGTGCCTGGAGCGACCAGGGGGTCTATGGCTACACCTTC,CAWSDQGVYGYTF
.,TRBV11-3,.,TRBJ2-2,TGTGCCAGCAGCTCCACTAGCTCGGTTAACACCGGGGAGCTGTTTTTT,CASSSTSSVNTGELFF
TRBD2,TRBV29-1,.,TRBJ2-7,TGCAGCGTTGAGGGTAGCGGGACCTACGAGCAGTACTTC,CSVEGSGTYEQYF
TRBD1,TRBV5-8,.,TRBJ1-4,TGTGCCAGCAGCTCACCGACAGGGGAGGTTAATGAAAAACTGTTTTTT,CASSSPTGEVNEKLFF
TRBD1,TRBV18,.,TRBJ2-7,TGTGCCAGCTCCCCACCAGGGACAGGGCGTTCCGAGCAGTACTTC,CASSPPGTGRSEQYF
.,TRBV29-1,few,TRBJ2-7,TGCAGCGCTGGAGGGACGGAAGGGGACGAGCAGTACTTC,CSAGGTEGDEQYF
.,TRBV7-9,large,TRBJ1-1,TGTGCCAGCAGCCCGACAGGCGACACTGAAGCTTTCTTT,CASSPTGDTEAFF
TRBD1,TRBV27,.,TRBJ1-6,TGTGCCAGCAGTCCATTGACAGGGCCGAGCTCCTATAATTCACCCCTCCACTTT,CASSPLTGPSSYNSPLHF
.,TRBV6-6,.,TRBJ2-7,TGTGCCAGCAGTTACGAGGTTGGCGAGCAGTACTTC,CASSYEVGEQYF
.,TRBV6-5,.,TRBJ1-1,TGTGCCAGCAGTGCTCTTAGAAGTCGGGCTTTCTTT,CASSALRSRAFF
TRBD2,TRBV28,.,TRBJ2-7,TGTGCCAGCAGTTTGGGGGGGAGGCAGTACTTC,CASSLGGRQYF
TRBD2,TRBV30,.,TRBJ2-1,TGTGCCTGGAGTGTACAGTGGGGGGGTGAGCAGTTCTTC,CAWSVQWGGEQFF
.,TRBV28,.,TRBJ1-2,TGTGCCAGCAGTTTAACACCTAACTATGGCTACACCTTC,CASSLTPNYGYTF
TRBD1,TRBV5-5,.,TRBJ1-4,TGTGCCAGCAGCTTCCGGACAGGTTCGGAGGAAAAACTGTTTTTT,CASSFRTGSEEKLFF
.,TRBV4-3,.,TRBJ2-3,TGCGCCAGCAGCCAAGATAAGGGGACTCCTGTTACGCAGTATTTT,CASSQDKGTPVTQYF
.,TRBV6-5,few,TRBJ1-5,TGTGCCAGCAGTTACGGGCCAGAAAATCAGCCCCAGCATTTT,CASSYGPENQPQHF
TRBD2,TRBV10-3,once,TRBJ2-7,TGTGCCACCTGGTCTAGCGGGAGTGGCTCCTACGAGCAGTACTTC,CATWSSGSGSYEQYF
TRBD2,TRBV2,.,TRBJ2-3,TGTGCCAGCAGCAGACTAGCGGGGGGAGATACGCAGTATTTT,CASSRLAGGDTQYF
.,TRBV5-1,.,TRBJ2-7,TGCGCCAGCAGCTTACCCGGGAAGATTTTGGCCGAGCAGTACTTC,CASSLPGKILAEQYF
TRBD2,TRBV6-6,once,TRBJ2-1,TGTGCCAGCAGAATATTAGCGGGGGGGCAGGGTCCTGAGCAGTTCTTC,CASRILAGGQGPEQFF
TRBD2,TRBV28,.,TRBJ2-7,TGTGCCAGCAGTTCCCCGTGGGAGGGAACCTACGAGCAGTACTTC,CASSSPWEGTYEQYF
TRBD2,TRBV19,.,TRBJ2-3,TGTGCCAGTAGGGCGGGAGTTAGCACAGATACGCAGTATTTT,CASRAGVSTDTQYF
.,TRBV7-9,.,TRBJ1-4,TGTGCCAGCAGCTTAGCAACCAGTGAAAAACTGTTTTTT,CASSLATSEKLFF
.,TRBV7-3,.,TRBJ2-1,TGTGCCAGCAGCCCGATGGGACACTACAATGAGCAGTTCTTC,CASSPMGHYNEQFF
.,TRBV5-1,.,TRBJ2-7,TGCGCCAGCAGCTTGGAGGGGCGTTACGAGCAGTACTTC,CASSLEGRYEQYF
.,TRBV6-5,.,TRBJ1-3,TGTGCCAGCAGTTACCTTGGACAGTCCAAAGGAAACACCATATATTTT,CASSYLGQSKGNTIYF
.,TRBV28,few,TRBJ2-1,TGTGCCAGCAGCCAAGAGGGAGGCCGGGAGCAGTTCTTC,CASSQEGGREQFF
.,TRBV18,.,TRBJ2-7,TGTGCCAGCTCACCCCTCGACAGGTCCTCCTACGAGCAGTACTTC,CASSPLDRSSYEQYF
.,TRBV5-6,few,TRBJ2-7,TGTGCCAGTAGTATATACCGGGGGGCTGGCGAGCAGTACTTC,CASSIYRGAGEQYF
TRBD2,TRBV28,.,TRBJ2-3,TGTGCCAGCACCAGGACTAGCGGGAGGCCATCAAGAAGAGATACGCAGTATTTT,CASTRTSGRPSRRDTQYF
.,TRBV6-1,.,TRBJ1-5,TGTGCCAGCAGTGAAGGTATGAATCAGCCCCAGCATTTT,CASSEGMNQPQHF
.,TRBV28,.,TRBJ2-7,TGTGCCAGCAGTTTGATAACTTTCCAGGGTATCTTCTACGAGCAGTACTTC,CASSLITFQGIFYEQYF
TRBD1,TRBV7-9,few,TRBJ2-3,TGTGCCAGCAGCTTACCTCAGGGGGAAACAGATACGCAGTATTTT,CASSLPQGETDTQYF
.,TRBV5-1,.,TRBJ1-3,TGCGCCAGCAGCTTGGAACAGGCGCTCTCTGGAAACACCATATATTTT,CASSLEQALSGNTIYF
.,TRBV28,few,TRBJ1-4,TGTGCCAGCAGTTTTCACGGGAAGGGTGAAAAACTGTTTTTT,CASSFHGKGEKLFF
TRBD1,TRBV6-6,.,TRBJ1-2,TGTGCCAGCAGTTACGAGGGGGCTGGGGGCTACACCTTC,CASSYEGAGGYTF
.,TRBV27,.,TRBJ2-3,TGTGCCAGCAGTTCCTCTTTCTCTGGCACAGATACGCAGTATTTT,CASSSSFSGTDTQYF
.,TRBV7-2,few,TRBJ1-5,TGTGCCAGCAGCTTCAGCCCGGGGGGATTGAATCAGCCCCAGCATTTT,CASSFSPGGLNQPQHF
.,TRBV30,few,TRBJ2-3,TGTGCCTGGAGTGCACTAAGGAGCGCCCCTTGGTATTTT,CAWSALRSAPWYF
TRBD1,TRBV7-9,.,TRBJ1-2,TGTGCCAGCACCCGTGGACAGGGGGCTAATGGCTACACCTTC,CASTRGQGANGYTF
.,TRBV5-6,.,TRBJ1-5,TGTGCCAGCAGCTCCCCAAATCAGCCCCAGCATTTT,CASSSPNQPQHF
.,TRBV2,few,TRBJ2-7,TGTGCCAGCAGCGAGGAGAACTACGAGCAGTACTTC,CASSEENYEQYF
.,TRBV28,.,TRBJ2-7,TGTGCCAGCAGTCCCCCCGGTCAGGTATACGAGCAGTACTTC,CASSPPGQVYEQYF
.,TRBV11-1,.,TRBJ2-5,TGTGCCAGCAGCCGAGGGAGCGCGGGGACAGAGACCCAGTACTTC,CASSRGSAGTETQYF